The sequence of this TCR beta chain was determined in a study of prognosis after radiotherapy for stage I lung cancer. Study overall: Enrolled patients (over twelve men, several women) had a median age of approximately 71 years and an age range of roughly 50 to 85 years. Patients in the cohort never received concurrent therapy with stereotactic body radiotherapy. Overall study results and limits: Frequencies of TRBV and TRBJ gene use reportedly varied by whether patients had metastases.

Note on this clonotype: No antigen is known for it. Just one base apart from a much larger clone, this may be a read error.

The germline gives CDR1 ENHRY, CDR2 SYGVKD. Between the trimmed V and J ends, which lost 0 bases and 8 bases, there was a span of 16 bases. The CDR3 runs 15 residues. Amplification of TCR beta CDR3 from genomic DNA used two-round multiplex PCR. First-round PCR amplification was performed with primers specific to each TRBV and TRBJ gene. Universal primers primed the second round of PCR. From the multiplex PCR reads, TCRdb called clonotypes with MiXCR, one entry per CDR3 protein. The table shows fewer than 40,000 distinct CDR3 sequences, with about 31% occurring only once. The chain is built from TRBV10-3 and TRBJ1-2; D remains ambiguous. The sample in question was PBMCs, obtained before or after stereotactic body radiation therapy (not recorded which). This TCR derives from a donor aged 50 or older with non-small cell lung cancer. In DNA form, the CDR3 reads TGTGCCATCAGTGAGTCTGGGCAGGCCTTGTGGGGCTACACCTTC. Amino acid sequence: CAISESGQALWGYTF.